Each of the 22 T cell receptor beta chains below was sequenced from the same sample in a study of blood T cell repertoires in COVID-19. Method: immunoSEQ multiplex PCR; TCRdb's copy keeps in-frame clones and lacks some. The sample has roughly 30,000 clones; approximately 76% are singletons. The sample comprised peripheral blood. These receptor sequences come from a man aged 65 to 79 with acute or convalescent COVID-19.

This clone was counted between two and nine times. The chain links TRBV7-3 to TRBJ1-1; no clear D gene. CDR1 and CDR2 from the germline V gene are SGHTA and FQGTGA. V shed 0 bases and J shed 1 base, with 6 bases lying between them. The CDR3 covers 14 residues. For the CDR3, the DNA is TGTGCCAGCAGCTTAACGTTGAGGAACACTGAAGCTTTCTTT. Translation gives CASSLTLRNTEAFF.

This chain joins TRBV19 and TRBJ2-7; a weak D match, TRBD1 (6 bases). Germline CDR1 reads LNHDA; CDR2 reads SQIVND (reference sequence). V was cut by 5 bases and J by 3 bases, with 11 bases left in between. The CDR3 runs 13 residues. The CDR3 sequence is CASSDGTYYEQYF. CDR3 sequence (DNA): TGTGCCAGTAGTGATGGGACATACTACGAGCAGTACTTC. Drawing the rest from reference TRBV19 and TRBJ2-7, the complete variable domain is DGGITQSPKYLFRKEGQNVTLSCEQNLNHDAMYWYRQDPGQGLRLIYYSQIVNDFQKGDIAEGYSVSREKKESFPLTVTSAQKNPTAFYLCASSDGTYYEQYFGPGTRLTVT.

This clone came up once. The rearrangement uses TRBV28 and TRBJ2-7, with D perhaps TRBD2 (5 bases). Germline V gene sequence: CDR1 MDHEN, CDR2 SYDVKM. This CDR3 region has 13 residues. Trimming removed 5 bases from V and 3 bases from J, with 11 bases in between. In nucleotides, the CDR3 is TGTGCCAGCAGTCCGCCACTAGACTACGAGCAGTACTTC. It translates to CASSPPLDYEQYF.

V and J are TRBV20-1 and TRBJ1-4, with D hard to call. Between the trimmed V and J ends, which lost 3 bases and 4 bases, there was a span of 9 bases. CDR3 length equals 13 residues. Germline V gives CDR1 DFQATT, CDR2 SNEGSKA (reference sequence). In DNA form, the CDR3 reads TGCAGTGCTAGTCACTCCGGTAATGAAAAACTGTTTTTT. Translation: CSASHSGNEKLFF.

The table lists this clone with a few counts. The rearrangement links TRBV24-1 to TRBJ2-1; TRBD2 aligns across 7 bases. This CDR3 contains 15 residues. Germline assignment: CDR1 KGHDR and CDR2 SFDVKD. V shed 3 bases and J 4 bases; nucleotides not matched to a gene: 5. The CDR3 nucleotides read TGTGCCACCAGTGATGGGCCTAGCGGATACAATGAGCAGTTCTTC. This translates into CATSDGPSGYNEQFF.

The V gene is TRBV28, the J gene TRBJ1-5; 8 nucleotides line up with TRBD1. This CDR3 spans 14 amino acids. CDR1 MDHEN and CDR2 SYDVKM come from the germline V gene. V shed 5 bases and J 4 bases; nucleotides not matched to a gene: 4. CDR3 in amino acids: CASSAGTGNQPQHF. In DNA form, the CDR3 reads TGTGCCAGCAGTGCCGGGACAGGAAATCAGCCCCAGCATTTT.

This rearrangement joins TRBV3-1 (or the pseudogene TRBV3-2) to TRBJ2-5; D is possibly TRBD2 (7 bases). Trimming shortened V by 0 bases and J by 5 bases, and 16 bases separated the two germline ends. Germline V gene sequence: CDR1 LGHDT, CDR2 YNNKEL (reference sequence). The CDR3 is 16 residues long. CDR3 bases: TGTGCCAGCAGCCAAGATACTTCGGGGGGCCGGGAGACCCAGTACTTC. Translating it yields CASSQDTSGGRETQYF.

J is TRBJ1-5 and V is TRBV15; 7 nucleotides line up with TRBD1. The V and J ends lost 0 bases and 4 bases, in that order; junction bases with no gene match: 15. Germline CDR1 and CDR2: LNHNV and YYDKDF (reference sequence). The CDR3 has 19 amino acids. CDR3 in amino acids: CATSRDIGLPGGRNQPQHF. DNA for the CDR3: TGTGCCACCAGCAGAGATATCGGATTGCCAGGGGGGCGTAATCAGCCCCAGCATTTT.

The chain uses TRBV5-1 and TRBJ1-5, with 7 bases matching TRBD1. V lost 4 bases, J lost 1 base, and 5 bases stayed unmatched. Germline V gene lookup returns CDR1 SGHRS and CDR2 YFSETQ. The CDR3 extends over 15 amino acids. The CDR3 region has the DNA TGCGCCAGCAGCCGTTCGGGACAGAGCAATCAGCCCCAGCATTTT. Protein: CASSRSGQSNQPQHF.

The CDR3 DNA follows: TGCGCCAGCAGCCAAGAATTGACTAGCGGCTACACCGGGGAGCTGTTTTTT. Its protein is CASSQELTSGYTGELFF. The chain recombines TRBV4-1 with TRBJ2-2, with TRBD2 matching 9 bases. This CDR3 contains 17 residues. The J segment lost 3 bases and the V segment lost 0 bases, leaving 5 bases of the junction unmatched. Germline lookup yields CDR1 MGHRA and CDR2 YSYEKL.

The chain uses TRBV4-3 and TRBJ1-5, with D perhaps TRBD1 (6 bases). Trimming left V 4 bases short and J 1 base short, with 11 bases between. CDR1 is LGHNA, CDR2 YSLEER, per germline. CDR3 length equals 15 residues. The CDR3 DNA reads TGCGCCAGCAGCCTGGGACATTCAAGCAATCAGCCCCAGCATTTT. It codes for CASSLGHSSNQPQHF.

This clone showed up just a few times. The chain uses TRBV10-1 and TRBJ2-7; maybe TRBD1 (6 bases). The germline gives CDR1 WNHNN, CDR2 SYGVQD (reference sequence). The CDR3 is 14 amino acids. Trimming took off 3 bases at V and 6 bases at J, with 15 bases between the two ends. In DNA form, the CDR3 reads TGCGCCAGCAGTGACCAGGGGAGAAGGGTCGAGCAGTACTTC. Its translation: CASSDQGRRVEQYF.

The chain links TRBV5-1 to TRBJ1-6; 9 positions agree with TRBD1. CDR3 length: 15 amino acids. From germline, CDR1 is SGHRS and CDR2 YFSETQ. The V segment lost 2 bases and the J segment 7 bases; nucleotides outside the gene matches: 4. DNA for the CDR3: TGCGCCAGCAGCTTACCCGGGACAGGGAATTCACCCCTCCACTTT. This translates into CASSLPGTGNSPLHF.

This chain joins TRBV29-1 and TRBJ1-1; possible D gene TRBD1, 5 bases. Germline CDR1 reads SQVTM; CDR2 reads ANQGSEA. The V and J ends lost 6 bases and 1 base respectively, with 15 bases between them. The length of the CDR3 is 14 residues. As DNA, the CDR3 is TGCAGCGTCGGCGGCGGGGCGGGGAACACTGAAGCTTTCTTT. Protein sequence: CSVGGGAGNTEAFF.

The chain links TRBV19 to TRBJ2-5; TRBD1 agrees at 8 bases. The length of the CDR3 is 14 residues. V trimming: 3 bases; J trimming: 2 bases; junction bases outside the gene matches: 2. CDR1 is LNHDA and CDR2 is SQIVND in the germline V gene (reference sequence). The CDR3 bases are TGTGCCAGTAGTATCAGGGGGCTTCAAGAGACCCAGTACTTC. Its protein is CASSIRGLQETQYF.

The rearrangement links TRBV2 to TRBJ1-4; D gene unclear. This CDR3 region has 12 residues. The germline CDR1 and CDR2 sequences are SNHLY and FYNNEI. V lost 7 bases to trimming and J lost 7 bases, with 10 bases between them. This CDR3 is CASNPGSEKLFF. CDR3 nucleotides: TGTGCCAGCAACCCGGGGTCTGAAAAACTGTTTTTT.

V usage is TRBV14 and J usage is TRBJ2-1, with 12 bases that match TRBD2. The V gene end was trimmed by 0 bases and the J gene end by 8 bases; junction bases not matched to a gene: 5. Germline assignment: CDR1 SGHDN and CDR2 FVKESK. There are 16 residues in the CDR3. CDR3 region: CASSQETSGSWDEQFF. DNA of the CDR3: TGTGCCAGCAGCCAAGAGACTAGCGGGAGTTGGGATGAGCAGTTCTTC.

The table lists this clone with a count of one. The V gene is TRBV13, the J gene TRBJ1-6, with D perhaps matching TRBD1 (6 bases). Trimming cost V 3 bases and J 6 bases, with 9 bases left between them. This CDR3 is 14 amino acids long. Germline V gene sequence: CDR1 PRHDT, CDR2 FYEKMQ (reference sequence). This CDR3 reads CASSFGQSNSPLHF. The CDR3 bases are TGTGCCAGCAGCTTCGGACAGAGTAATTCACCCCTCCACTTT.

V gene TRBV28 combines with J gene TRBJ1-5, with D tentatively TRBD1 (6 bases). There are 15 residues in the CDR3. V was trimmed by 5 bases and J by 2 bases, leaving 13 bases between them. The germline V gene encodes CDR1 MDHEN and CDR2 SYDVKM. CDR3 loop: CASSPQGPRNQPQHF. In DNA, the CDR3 is TGTGCCAGCAGTCCTCAGGGGCCGCGCAATCAGCCCCAGCATTTT. The full variable domain, in which reference TRBV28 and TRBJ1-5 provide the parts outside the CDR3, is DVKVTQSSRYLVKRTGEKVFLECVQDMDHENMFWYRQDPGLGLRLIYFSYDVKMKEKGDIPEGYSVSREKKERFSLILESASTNQTSMYLCASSPQGPRNQPQHFGDGTRLSIL.

This clone was counted only a few times. V and J are TRBV19 and TRBJ1-6, with D uncertain. The germline V gene has CDR1 LNHDA and CDR2 SQIVND (reference sequence). The CDR3 is 13 residues long. Deletions cut 10 bases from V and 10 bases from J, with 17 bases between. The CDR3 bases are TGTGCCACCAAAGAAAAGGGCGGGTCACCCCTCCACTTT. Translated, it gives CATKEKGGSPLHF.

CDR3 loop: CASSQGTGANTGELFF. In DNA, the CDR3 is TGTGCCAGCAGCCAGGGGACAGGGGCGAACACCGGGGAGCTGTTTTTT. The chain joins TRBV4-2 to TRBJ2-2, with 10 nucleotides matching TRBD1. The CDR3 sequence is 16 residues long. V trimming: 3 bases; J trimming: 0 bases; junction bases outside the gene matches: 1. Germline values: CDR1 LGHNA, CDR2 YNFKEQ.

This clone was counted once. The J gene is TRBJ2-4, the V gene TRBV10-1; D is unclear. Germline-derived CDR1 and CDR2 are WNHNN and SYGVQD (reference sequence). This CDR3 has 12 amino acids. Trimming removed 8 bases from V and 11 bases from J, with 16 bases in between. DNA of the CDR3: TGCGCCAGCTGCATCGGGTCTCGGGTTCAGTACTTC. This translates into CASCIGSRVQYF.